This record looks at one T cell receptor (beta chain) sequence and its context. Its antigen is undetermined. The table came from immunoSEQ multiplex PCR; TCRdb's copy has only in-frame clones and leaves some out. This sample carries 100,000 to 140,000 clones, about 89% of them seen once, and the ten largest clones take around 6.6%. The record originates from a study of T cell responses to AZD1222 COVID-19 vaccine. Study conclusions and caveats: Spike-specific TCR breadth and depth both grew after two AZD1222 doses. Scientists sampled the repertoires only once the peak T cell response had passed.

Sequencing used peripheral blood, obtained 28 days after the second AZD1222 dose. This receptor was obtained from an adult who received the AZD1222 COVID-19 vaccine.

For the CDR3, the DNA is TGTGCCAGCAAGGGGGTAGCGGGGGCTCGGTATGAGCAGTTCTTC. Translated: CASKGVAGARYEQFF. This rearrangement joins TRBV11-2 to TRBJ2-1; the match to TRBD2 covers 9 bases. CDR3 size: 15 residues. With V trimmed by 7 bases and J by 8 bases, 12 bases remained unmatched. The germline V gene encodes CDR1 SGHAT and CDR2 FQNNGV.